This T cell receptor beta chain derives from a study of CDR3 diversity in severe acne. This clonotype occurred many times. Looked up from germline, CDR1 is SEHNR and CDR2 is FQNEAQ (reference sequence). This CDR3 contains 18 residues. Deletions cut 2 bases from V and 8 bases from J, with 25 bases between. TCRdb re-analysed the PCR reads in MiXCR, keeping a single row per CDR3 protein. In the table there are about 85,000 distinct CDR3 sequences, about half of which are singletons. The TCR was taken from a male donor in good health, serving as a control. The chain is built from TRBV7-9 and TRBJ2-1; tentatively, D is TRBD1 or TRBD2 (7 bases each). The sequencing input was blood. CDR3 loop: CASSLIEIFPGGGDEQFF. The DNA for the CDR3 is TGTGCCAGCAGCTTAATCGAAATCTTCCCAGGGGGGGGCGATGAGCAGTTCTTC. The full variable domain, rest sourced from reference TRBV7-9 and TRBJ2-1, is DTGVSQNPRHKITKRGQNVTFRCDPISEHNRLYWYRQTLGQGPEFLTYFQNEAQLEKSRLLSDRFSAERPKGSFSTLEIQRTEQGDSAMYLCASSLIEIFPGGGDEQFFGPGTRLTVL.